Sequencing of this T cell receptor (beta chain) was carried out in a study of T cell clonality in common variable immunodeficiency. This clone was counted at least ten times. Antigen specificity is unknown. The read ends 3 residues shy of where the CDR3 ends; the end is completed using the germline J gene. Profiled with immunoSEQ multiplex PCR; TCRdb holds only in-frame clones, not every one. Captured here are tens of thousands of clones, none seen once; the top ten comprise 5.4%. The study's findings and limits: In common variable immunodeficiency, TCR beta chains reportedly carried fewer deletions and N-nucleotide insertions. Shared TCRbeta clones were fewer between CVID subjects than controls.

V was pared by 5 bases and J by 2 bases, with 5 bases of the junction left unmatched. The CDR3 is 15 residues long. CDR1 is SEHNR and CDR2 is FQNEAQ in the germline V gene (reference sequence). This TCR came from a human donor with common variable immunodeficiency. This chain connects TRBV7-9 to TRBJ1-5; 8 nucleotides agree with TRBD1. Material for sequencing was peripheral blood mononuclear cells. The CDR3: CASSATGEGNQPQHF. The sequenced CDR3 bases are TGTGCCAGCAGCGCGACAGGGGAGGGCAATCAGCCC.